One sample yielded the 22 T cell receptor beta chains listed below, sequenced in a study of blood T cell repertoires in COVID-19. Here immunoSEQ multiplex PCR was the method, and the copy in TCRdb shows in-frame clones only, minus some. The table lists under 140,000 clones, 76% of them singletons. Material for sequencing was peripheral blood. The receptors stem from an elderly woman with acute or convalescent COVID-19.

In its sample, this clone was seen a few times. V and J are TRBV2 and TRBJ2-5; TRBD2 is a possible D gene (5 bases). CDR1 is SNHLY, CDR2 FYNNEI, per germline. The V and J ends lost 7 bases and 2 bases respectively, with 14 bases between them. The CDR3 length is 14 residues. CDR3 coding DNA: TGTGCCAGCAAGCCAGCGGTAACTCAAGAGACCCAGTACTTC. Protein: CASKPAVTQETQYF.

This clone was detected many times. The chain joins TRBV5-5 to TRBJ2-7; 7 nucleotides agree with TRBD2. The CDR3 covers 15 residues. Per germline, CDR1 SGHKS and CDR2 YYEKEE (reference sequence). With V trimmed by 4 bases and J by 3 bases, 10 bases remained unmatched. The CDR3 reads CASSPTSAGSYEQYF. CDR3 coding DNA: TGTGCCAGCAGCCCTACTAGCGCTGGTAGCTACGAGCAGTACTTC. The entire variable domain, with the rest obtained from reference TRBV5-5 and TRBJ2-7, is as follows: DAGVTQSPTHLIKTRGQQVTLRCSPISGHKSVSWYQQVLGQGPQFIFQYYEKEERGRGNFPDRFSARQFPNYSSELNVNALLLGDSALYLCASSPTSAGSYEQYFGPGTRLTVT.

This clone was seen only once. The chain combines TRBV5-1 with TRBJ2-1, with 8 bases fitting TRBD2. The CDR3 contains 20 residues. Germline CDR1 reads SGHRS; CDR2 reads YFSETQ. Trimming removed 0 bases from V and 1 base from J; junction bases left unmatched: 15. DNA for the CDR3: TGCGCCAGCAGCTTGGCCGGGGGGGCAGGGTCCCGAAGATCCTACAATGAGCAGTTCTTC. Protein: CASSLAGGAGSRRSYNEQFF.

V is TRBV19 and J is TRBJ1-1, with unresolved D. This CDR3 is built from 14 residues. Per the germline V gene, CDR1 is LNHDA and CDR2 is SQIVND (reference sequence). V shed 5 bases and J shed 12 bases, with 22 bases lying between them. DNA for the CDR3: TGTGCCAGTAGTGTACAGCTTTCCGCCGGGAGAACTTTCTTT. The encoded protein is CASSVQLSAGRTFF.

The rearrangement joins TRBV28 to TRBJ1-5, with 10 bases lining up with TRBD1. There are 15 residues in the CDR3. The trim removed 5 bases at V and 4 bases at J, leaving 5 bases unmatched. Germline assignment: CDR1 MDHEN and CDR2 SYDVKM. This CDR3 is CASSPPGQGNQPQHF. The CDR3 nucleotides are TGTGCCAGCAGTCCACCGGGACAGGGGAATCAGCCCCAGCATTTT.

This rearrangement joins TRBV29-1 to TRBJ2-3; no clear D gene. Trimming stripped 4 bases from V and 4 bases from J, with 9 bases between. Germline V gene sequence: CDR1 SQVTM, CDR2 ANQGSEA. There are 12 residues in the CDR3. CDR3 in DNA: TGCAGCGTTGTCCCCCCGGCAGATACGCAGTATTTT. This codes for CSVVPPADTQYF.

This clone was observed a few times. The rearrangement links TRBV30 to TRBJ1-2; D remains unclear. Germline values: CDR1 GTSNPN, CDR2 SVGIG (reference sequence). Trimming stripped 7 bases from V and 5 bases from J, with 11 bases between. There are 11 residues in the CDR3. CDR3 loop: CASSGRYGYTF. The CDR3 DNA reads TGTGCCTCCTCCGGGAGATATGGCTACACCTTC.

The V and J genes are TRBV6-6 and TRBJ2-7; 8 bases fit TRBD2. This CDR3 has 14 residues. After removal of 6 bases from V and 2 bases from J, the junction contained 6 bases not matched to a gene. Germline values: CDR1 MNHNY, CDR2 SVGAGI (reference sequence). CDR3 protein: CASRQTSVTYEQYF. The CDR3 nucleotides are TGTGCCAGCAGACAGACTAGCGTAACCTACGAGCAGTACTTC.

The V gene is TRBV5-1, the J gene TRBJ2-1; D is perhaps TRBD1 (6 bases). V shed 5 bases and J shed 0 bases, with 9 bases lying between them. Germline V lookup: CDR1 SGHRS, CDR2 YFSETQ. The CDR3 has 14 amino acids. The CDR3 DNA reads TGCGCCAGCAGTCGGGACACCTCCTACAATGAGCAGTTCTTC. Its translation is CASSRDTSYNEQFF.

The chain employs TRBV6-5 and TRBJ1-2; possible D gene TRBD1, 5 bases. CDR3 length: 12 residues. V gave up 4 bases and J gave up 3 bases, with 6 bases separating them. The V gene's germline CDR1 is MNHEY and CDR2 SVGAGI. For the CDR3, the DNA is TGTGCCAGCAGTTTAGGGGACTATGGCTACACCTTC. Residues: CASSLGDYGYTF.

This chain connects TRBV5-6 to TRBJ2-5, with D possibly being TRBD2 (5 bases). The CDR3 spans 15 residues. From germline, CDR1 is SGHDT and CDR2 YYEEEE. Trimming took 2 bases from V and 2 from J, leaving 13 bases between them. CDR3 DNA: TGTGCCAGCAGCTTTTTCGGGCGAGGGCAAGAGACCCAGTACTTC. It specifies CASSFFGRGQETQYF.

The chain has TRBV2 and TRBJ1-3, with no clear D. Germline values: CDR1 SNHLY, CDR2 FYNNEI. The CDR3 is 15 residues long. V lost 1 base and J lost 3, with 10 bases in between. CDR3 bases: TGTGCCAGCAGTGAAGGTGTGACTGGTGGAAACACCATATATTTT. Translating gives CASSEGVTGGNTIYF.

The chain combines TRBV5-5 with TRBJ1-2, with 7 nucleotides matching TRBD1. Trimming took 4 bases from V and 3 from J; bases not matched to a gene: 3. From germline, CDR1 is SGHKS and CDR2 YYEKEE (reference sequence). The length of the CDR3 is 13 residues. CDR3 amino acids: CASSVDRDYGYTF. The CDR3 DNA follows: TGTGCCAGCAGCGTAGACAGGGACTATGGCTACACCTTC.

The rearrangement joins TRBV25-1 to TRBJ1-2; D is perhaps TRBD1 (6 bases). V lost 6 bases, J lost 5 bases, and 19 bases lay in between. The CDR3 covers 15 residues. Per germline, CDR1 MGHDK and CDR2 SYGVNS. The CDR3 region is CASRETGGPYYGYTF. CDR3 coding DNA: TGTGCCAGCAGAGAAACGGGGGGCCCTTATTATGGCTACACCTTC.

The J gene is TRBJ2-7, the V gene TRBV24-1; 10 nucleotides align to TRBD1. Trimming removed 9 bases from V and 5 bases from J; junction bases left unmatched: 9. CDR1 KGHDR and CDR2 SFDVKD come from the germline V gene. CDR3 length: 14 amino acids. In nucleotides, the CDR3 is TGTGCCACCGAAAGCAGACAGGGGGCTAACGAGCAGTACTTC. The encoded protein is CATESRQGANEQYF.

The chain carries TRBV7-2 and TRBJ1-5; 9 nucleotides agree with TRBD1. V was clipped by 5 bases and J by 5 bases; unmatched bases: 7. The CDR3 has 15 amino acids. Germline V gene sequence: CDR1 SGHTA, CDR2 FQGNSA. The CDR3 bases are TGTGCCAGCAGCCTCACAGGGGGCGCCTATCAGCCCCAGCATTTT. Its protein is CASSLTGGAYQPQHF.

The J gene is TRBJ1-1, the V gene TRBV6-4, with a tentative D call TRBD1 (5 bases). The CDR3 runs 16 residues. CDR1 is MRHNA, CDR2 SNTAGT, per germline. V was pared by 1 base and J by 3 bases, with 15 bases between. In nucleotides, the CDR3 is TGTGCCAGCAGTGACTGGTCAGGGTCGTCGGACACTGAAGCTTTCTTT. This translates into CASSDWSGSSDTEAFF.

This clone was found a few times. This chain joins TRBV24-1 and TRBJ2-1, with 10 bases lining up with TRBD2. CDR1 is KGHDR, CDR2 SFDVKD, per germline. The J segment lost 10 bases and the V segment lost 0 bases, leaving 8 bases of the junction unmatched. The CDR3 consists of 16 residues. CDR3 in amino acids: CATSDLWSGRVEEQFF. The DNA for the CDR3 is TGTGCCACCAGTGATTTGTGGAGCGGGAGGGTGGAGGAGCAGTTCTTC.

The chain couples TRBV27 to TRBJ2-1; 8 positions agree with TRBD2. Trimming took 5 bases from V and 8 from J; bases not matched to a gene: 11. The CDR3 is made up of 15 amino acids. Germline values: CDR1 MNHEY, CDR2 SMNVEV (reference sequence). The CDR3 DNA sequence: TGTGCCAGCAGTCTCACCCCGGGAGGGATCCATGAGCAGTTCTTC. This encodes CASSLTPGGIHEQFF.

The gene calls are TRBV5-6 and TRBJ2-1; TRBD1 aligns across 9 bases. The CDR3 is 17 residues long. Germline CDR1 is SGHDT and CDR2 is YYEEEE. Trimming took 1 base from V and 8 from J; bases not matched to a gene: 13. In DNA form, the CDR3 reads TGTGCCAGCAGCTTGTGGGGGCGGGACAGGGTTTTTTATGAGCAGTTCTTC. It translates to CASSLWGRDRVFYEQFF.

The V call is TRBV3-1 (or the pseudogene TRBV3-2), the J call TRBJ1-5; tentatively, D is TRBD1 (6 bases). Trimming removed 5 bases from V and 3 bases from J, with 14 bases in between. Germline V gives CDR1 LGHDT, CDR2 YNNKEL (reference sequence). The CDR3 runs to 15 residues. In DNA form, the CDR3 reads TGTGCCAGCAGCTATAGTACAGGGACCAATCAGCCCCAGCATTTT. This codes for CASSYSTGTNQPQHF.

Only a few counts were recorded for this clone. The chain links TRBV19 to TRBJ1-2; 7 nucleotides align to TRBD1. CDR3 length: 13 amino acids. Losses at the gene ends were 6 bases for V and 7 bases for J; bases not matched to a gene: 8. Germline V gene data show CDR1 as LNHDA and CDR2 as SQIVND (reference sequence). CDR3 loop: CASSTDRESGYTF. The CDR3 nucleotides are TGTGCCAGTAGCACCGACAGGGAATCTGGCTACACCTTC.